This T cell receptor (beta chain) was retrieved from a study of OX40 agonist ivuxolimab in advanced cancers. Study summary: Ivuxolimab, an agonist antibody against OX40 (CD134), was given to patients. Dose-escalation patients had hepatocellular carcinoma, melanoma, renal cell or head and neck cancer.

Generated by immunoSEQ multiplex PCR, the TCRdb table keeps only in-frame clones and is missing some. The sample holds about 11,000 clones, about 82% seen once. The V gene lost 2 bases and the J gene lost 2 bases, with 15 bases spanning the gap. CDR3 length: 15 amino acids. Germline V gives CDR1 SQVTM, CDR2 ANQGSEA. V gene TRBV29-1 combines with J gene TRBJ2-5; D is uncertain. This material consisted of CD4+ or CD8+ T cells sorted from blood, taken in a trial of the OX40 agonist ivuxolimab. The sequence derives from an adult with an advanced solid tumor such as melanoma, head and neck, liver or kidney cancer. The CDR3 nucleotides read TGCAGCGTTGAATTCCTACCGCCGTCACAAGAGACCCAGTACTTC. Its protein is CSVEFLPPSQETQYF.